This record covers a single TCR beta chain. Repertoires were generated with immunoSEQ multiplex PCR, while TCRdb's copy carries only in-frame clones and drops some. The table records 280,000 or so clones, roughly 88% of them present only once. The data originate from a study of cytomegalovirus exposure and HLA in healthy donors. Germline V gene lookup returns CDR1 MNHEY and CDR2 SMNVEV (reference sequence). Trimming took off 0 bases at V and 7 bases at J, with 16 bases between the two ends. This CDR3 spans 15 amino acids. The sequenced sample was PBMCs. This clonotype was sampled from a woman under 30 in good health and CMV-seronegative. The V gene is TRBV27, the J gene TRBJ2-7; no definite D call. This chain's CDR3 is CASSLSRLASREQYF. CDR3 nucleotide sequence: TGTGCCAGCAGTTTATCGAGGTTAGCCTCAAGGGAGCAGTACTTC.